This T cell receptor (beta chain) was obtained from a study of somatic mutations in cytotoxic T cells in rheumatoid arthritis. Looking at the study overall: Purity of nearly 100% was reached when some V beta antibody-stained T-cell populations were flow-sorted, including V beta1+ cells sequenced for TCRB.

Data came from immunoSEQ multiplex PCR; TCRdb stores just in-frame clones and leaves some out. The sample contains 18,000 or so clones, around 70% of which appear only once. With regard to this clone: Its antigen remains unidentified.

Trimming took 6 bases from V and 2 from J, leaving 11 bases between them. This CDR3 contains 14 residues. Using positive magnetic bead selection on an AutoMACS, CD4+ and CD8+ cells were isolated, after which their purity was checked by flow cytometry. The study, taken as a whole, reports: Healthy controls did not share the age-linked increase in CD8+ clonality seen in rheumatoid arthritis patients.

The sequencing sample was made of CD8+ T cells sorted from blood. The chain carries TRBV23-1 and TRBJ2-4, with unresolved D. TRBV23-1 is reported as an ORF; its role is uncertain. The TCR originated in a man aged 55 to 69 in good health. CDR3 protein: CASSPQVPKNIQYF. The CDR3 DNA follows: TGCGCCAGCAGCCCCCAGGTGCCCAAAAACATTCAGTACTTC.